What follows are 6 T cell receptor beta chains derived from one specimen sequenced in a study of monozygotic twins with inflammatory bowel disease. TCRdb re-analyzed the 5' RACE reads; it lists each CDR3 protein once, without DNA. The sample yields about 300,000 distinct CDR3 sequences, of which the top ten take up more than 4.5%. The material sequenced was blood. These receptors originate from a human donor with ulcerative colitis or Crohn's disease, or a healthy co-twin of an affected twin (not recorded which).

V is TRBV7-2 and J is TRBJ2-1; without DNA, the TCRdb call of TRBD2 cannot be checked. Germline CDR1 and CDR2: SGHTA and FQGNSA. The CDR3 consists of 17 residues. The CDR3: CASSLAGGGFTYNEQFF.

The chain employs TRBV6-2 or TRBV6-3 and TRBJ2-2; the TCRdb call, TRBD1, lacks DNA for checking. Germline CDR1 is MNHEY and CDR2 is SVGEGT. The CDR3 is made up of 14 amino acids. The CDR3: CASSRDRYTGELFF.

The chain has TRBV20-1 and TRBJ2-2. Germline-derived CDR1 and CDR2 are DFQATT and SNEGSKA (reference sequence). CDR3 size: 15 residues. CDR3 residues: CSARLALVDAGELFF.

The rearrangement uses TRBV3-1 and TRBJ1-6; TCRdb proposes TRBD1, but this gene call is untestable without DNA. The CDR3 covers 14 residues. Per germline, CDR1 LGHDT and CDR2 YNNKEL (reference sequence). CDR3: CASSQRGMNSPLHF.

The rearrangement uses TRBV12-3 or TRBV12-4 and TRBJ2-1; without DNA, the TCRdb call of TRBD2 cannot be checked. CDR3 length: 15 residues. Here the CDR3 reads CASSRLAGGPFEQFF.

J is TRBJ1-6 and V is TRBV18; lacking DNA, the TRBD1 call made by TCRdb goes unchecked. CDR1 and CDR2 from the germline V gene are KGHSH and LQKENI. The CDR3 is 15 residues long. The CDR3 sequence: CASSPGTADNSPLHF. Full variable domain (missing parts from reference TRBV18 and TRBJ1-6): NAGVMQNPRHLVRRRGQEARLRCSPMKGHSHVYWYRQLPEEGLKFMVYLQKENIIDESGMPKERFSAEFPKEGPSILRIQQVVRGDSAAYFCASSPGTADNSPLHFGNGTRLTVT.